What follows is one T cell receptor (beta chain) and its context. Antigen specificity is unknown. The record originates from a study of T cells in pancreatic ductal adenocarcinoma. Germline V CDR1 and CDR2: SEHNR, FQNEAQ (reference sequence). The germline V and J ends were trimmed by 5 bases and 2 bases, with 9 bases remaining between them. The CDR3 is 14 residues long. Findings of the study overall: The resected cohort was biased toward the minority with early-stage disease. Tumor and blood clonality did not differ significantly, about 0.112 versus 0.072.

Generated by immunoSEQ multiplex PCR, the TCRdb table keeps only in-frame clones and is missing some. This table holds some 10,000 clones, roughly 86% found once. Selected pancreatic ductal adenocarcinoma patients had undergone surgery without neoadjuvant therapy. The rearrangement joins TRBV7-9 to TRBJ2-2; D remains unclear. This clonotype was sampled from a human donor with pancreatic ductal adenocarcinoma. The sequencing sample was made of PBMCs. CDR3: CASSPRHNTGELFF. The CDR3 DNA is TGTGCCAGCAGCCCCCGACACAACACCGGGGAGCTGTTTTTT.